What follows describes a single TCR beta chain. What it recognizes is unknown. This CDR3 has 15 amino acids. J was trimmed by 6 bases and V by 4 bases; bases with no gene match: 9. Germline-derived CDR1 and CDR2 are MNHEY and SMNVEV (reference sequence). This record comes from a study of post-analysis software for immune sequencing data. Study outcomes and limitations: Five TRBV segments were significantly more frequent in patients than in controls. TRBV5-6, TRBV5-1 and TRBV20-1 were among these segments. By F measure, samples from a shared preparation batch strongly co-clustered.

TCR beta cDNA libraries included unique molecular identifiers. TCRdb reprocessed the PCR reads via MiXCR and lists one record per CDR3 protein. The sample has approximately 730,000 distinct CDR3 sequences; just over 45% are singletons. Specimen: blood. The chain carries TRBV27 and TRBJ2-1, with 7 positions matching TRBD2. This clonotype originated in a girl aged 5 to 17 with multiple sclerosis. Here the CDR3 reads CASSSLPGTTNEQFF. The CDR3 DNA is TGTGCCAGCAGTTCCTTGCCCGGGACTACCAATGAGCAGTTCTTC.